The 27 T cell receptor beta chains reported below all come from one sample, sequenced in a study of human T cells and chemical hapten exposure (dated by TCRdb to about 2021). This specimen's time point label, interpreted: patch test 1, 2 weeks after DPC sensitization. The treatment or condition label, as the study defines it: therapeutic diphenylcyclopropenone sensitization with weekly scalp DPC. The library was prepared using RACE. The listed sequencing device is NextSeq 500. TCRdb handled the public reads itself, with Q25 trimming in fastp and clone calling in MiXCR, and kept productive beta chains. All rows with the same CDR3 protein become a single entry with the most common DNA and genes. This sample is represented by 150,000 or so distinct CDR3 sequences; about 14% of them were singletons. Jointly, the top ten make up 1.5% to 2% of the sample. Sample: whole blood, taken in connection with sensitization to the hapten diphenylcyclopropenone (DPC). Receptor source: a woman aged 30 to 39 with alopecia areata. Some clones in this sample may be carry-over from other donors' samples.

This clonotype was counted at least ten times. The chain employs TRBV4-2 and TRBJ1-1; D gene ambiguous. The ends were cut back, 0 bases at V and 0 bases at J, with 5 bases in the middle. CDR1 and CDR2 from the germline V gene are LGHNA and YNFKEQ. The CDR3 is 14 residues long. CDR3 residues: CASSQDYLNTEAFF. In DNA form, the CDR3 reads TGTGCCAGCAGCCAAGATTATTTGAACACTGAAGCTTTCTTT.

The chain links TRBV4-1 to TRBJ1-2; D unclear. Deletions cut 3 bases from V and 7 bases from J, with 21 bases between. The CDR3 spans 16 residues. In germline, CDR1 is MGHRA, CDR2 YSYEKL. The CDR3 loop is CASSHQSPVETGGYTF. CDR3 DNA: TGCGCCAGCAGCCACCAAAGCCCGGTTGAAACGGGTGGCTACACCTTC.

This clonotype showed up just a few times. DNA for the CDR3: TGTGCCAGCAGGATACTAGCGCAAACCTACAATGAGCAGTTCTTC. Translating gives CASRILAQTYNEQFF. The V call is TRBV2, the J call TRBJ2-1; TRBD2 aligns across 7 bases. Germline CDR1 SNHLY, CDR2 FYNNEI. The J segment lost 2 bases and the V segment lost 6 bases, leaving 7 bases of the junction unmatched. CDR3 size: 15 residues.

The V and J genes are TRBV27 and TRBJ2-7, with 7 bases identical to TRBD2. CDR1 and CDR2 from the germline V gene are MNHEY and SMNVEV (reference sequence). This CDR3 comprises 14 residues. Trimming took 5 bases from V and 4 from J; bases not matched to a gene: 8. This chain's CDR3 is CASSPRGSGYEQYF. The CDR3 region has the DNA TGTGCCAGCAGTCCCCGGGGTAGCGGGTACGAGCAGTACTTC.

This clonotype appeared many times. This chain links TRBV5-1 with TRBJ2-7; 7 bases fit TRBD1. Per germline, CDR1 SGHRS and CDR2 YFSETQ. There are 14 residues in the CDR3. Losses at the gene ends were 6 bases for V and 4 bases for J; bases not matched to a gene: 10. The CDR3 loop is CASTQDRIEYEQYF. In DNA, the CDR3 is TGCGCCAGCACCCAGGACAGGATTGAGTACGAGCAGTACTTC.

The V call is TRBV20-1, the J call TRBJ2-3; 12 nucleotides align to TRBD2. The V segment lost 2 bases and the J segment 4 bases; nucleotides outside the gene matches: 4. The V gene's germline CDR1 is DFQATT and CDR2 SNEGSKA (reference sequence). The CDR3 is 15 residues long. CDR3 coding DNA: TGCAGTGCTAGACCTAGCGGGAGGGACCCAGATACGCAGTATTTT. Translation gives CSARPSGRDPDTQYF.

V is TRBV7-2 and J is TRBJ2-3, with D possibly matching TRBD1 (6 bases). Germline V CDR1 and CDR2: SGHTA, FQGNSA. Trimming took 6 bases from V and 0 from J, leaving 10 bases between them. The CDR3 totals 14 residues. CDR3 in amino acids: CASRRDTSTDTQYF. CDR3 sequence (DNA): TGTGCCAGCAGACGGGACACGAGCACAGATACGCAGTATTTT.

V and J are TRBV20-1 and TRBJ1-6, with 9 bases that match TRBD1. CDR3 length: 14 amino acids. Germline V lookup: CDR1 DFQATT, CDR2 SNEGSKA (reference sequence). The trim removed 2 bases at V and 7 bases at J, leaving 3 bases unmatched. The CDR3 sequence: CSARTGTGNSPLHF. CDR3 DNA sequence: TGCAGTGCTAGAACCGGGACAGGGAATTCACCCCTCCACTTT.

The chain employs TRBV28 and TRBJ1-2, with a possible D match to TRBD1 (5 bases). V was cut by 5 bases and J by 7 bases, with 14 bases left in between. Germline CDR1 is MDHEN and CDR2 is SYDVKM. The CDR3 totals 13 residues. The CDR3 protein is CASSPPGLRGYTF. The CDR3, as DNA: TGTGCCAGCAGTCCCCCAGGGTTGCGTGGCTACACCTTC.

This clonotype was found many times. The chain recombines TRBV29-1 with TRBJ2-7; maybe TRBD1 (6 bases). Germline CDR1 reads SQVTM; CDR2 reads ANQGSEA. V lost 5 bases and J 6 bases, leaving 20 bases between the germline ends. CDR3 length: 14 residues. This CDR3 is CSVSQGLGPGEQYF. In nucleotides, the CDR3 is TGCAGCGTTTCACAGGGTTTGGGTCCTGGCGAGCAGTACTTC.

This clonotype was seen a single time. The genes are TRBV7-2 and TRBJ2-2, with TRBD1 matching over 7 bases. CDR3 length equals 15 residues. The trim removed 5 bases at V and 5 bases at J, leaving 8 bases unmatched. Germline-derived CDR1 and CDR2 are SGHTA and FQGNSA. CDR3 loop: CASSTRQGLTGELFF. The DNA for the CDR3 is TGTGCCAGCAGCACGAGACAGGGCCTAACCGGGGAGCTGTTTTTT. The complete variable domain, with remaining parts taken from reference TRBV7-2 and TRBJ2-2, reads GAGVSQSPSNKVTEKGKDVELRCDPISGHTALYWYRQSLGQGLEFLIYFQGNSAPDKSGLPSDRFSAERTGGSVSTLTIQRTQQEDSAVYLCASSTRQGLTGELFFGEGSRLTVL.

In its sample, this clonotype was seen many times. The V call is TRBV6-2 or TRBV6-3, the J call TRBJ2-1; perhaps D is TRBD1 or TRBD2 (5 bases each). Trimming left V 3 bases short and J 4 bases short, with 7 bases between. In germline, CDR1 is MNHEY, CDR2 SVGEGT. The CDR3 consists of 13 residues. The CDR3 is CASSYGGYNEQFF. The CDR3 DNA reads as TGTGCCAGCAGTTATGGGGGATACAATGAGCAGTTCTTC.

Ten or more counts support this clonotype. J is TRBJ2-3 and V is TRBV9; 14 nucleotides match TRBD2. The germline V gene has CDR1 SGDLS and CDR2 YYNGEE. This CDR3 spans 18 amino acids. V was pared by 4 bases and J by 1 base, with 8 bases of the junction left unmatched. CDR3 DNA sequence: TGTGCCAGCAGCACCGGGACTAGCGGGGGAGGGGGCACAGATACGCAGTATTTT. Its protein is CASSTGTSGGGGTDTQYF.

This chain links TRBV29-1 with TRBJ1-2; possibly TRBD1 for D (5 bases). Trimming took 1 base from V and 6 from J, leaving 12 bases between them. This CDR3 has 13 residues. Germline CDR1 and CDR2: SQVTM and ANQGSEA. In nucleotides, the CDR3 is TGCAGCGTTGAAGCGGGGGGAGAGGATGGCTACACCTTC. Its protein is CSVEAGGEDGYTF.

This clonotype was seen only a few times. V gene TRBV7-2 combines with J gene TRBJ1-6; maybe TRBD1 (6 bases). The germline V and J ends were trimmed by 5 bases and 10 bases, with 15 bases remaining between them. Germline V gene data show CDR1 as SGHTA and CDR2 as FQGNSA. The CDR3 covers 14 residues. The CDR3 is CASSVDRSNSPLHF. The CDR3 DNA reads TGTGCCAGCAGCGTCGACAGGAGCAACTCACCCCTCCACTTT. The full variable domain, in which reference TRBV7-2 and TRBJ1-6 provide the parts outside the CDR3, is GAGVSQSPSNKVTEKGKDVELRCDPISGHTALYWYRQSLGQGLEFLIYFQGNSAPDKSGLPSDRFSAERTGGSVSTLTIQRTQQEDSAVYLCASSVDRSNSPLHFGNGTRLTVT.

This sequence joins TRBV2 and TRBJ1-3; D is unresolved. Germline V gene data show CDR1 as SNHLY and CDR2 as FYNNEI. The CDR3 contains 14 residues. V was cut by 4 bases and J by 4 bases, with 11 bases left in between. The CDR3 DNA reads as TGTGCCAGCAGTGCAATCGACCCCGGAAACACCATATATTTT. Its translation: CASSAIDPGNTIYF.

A few counts support this clonotype. The chain recombines TRBV7-9 with TRBJ1-1; D unclear. V dropped 8 bases and J dropped 0 bases, with 16 bases sitting between them. The CDR3 runs 15 residues. Germline-derived CDR1 and CDR2 are SEHNR and FQNEAQ (reference sequence). Here the CDR3 reads CASEAGGLMNTEAFF. The CDR3 nucleotides read TGTGCCAGCGAGGCTGGAGGGCTCATGAACACTGAAGCTTTCTTT.

This sequence joins TRBV27 and TRBJ2-7; 7 bases line up with TRBD2. CDR1 and CDR2 (germline): MNHEY, SMNVEV (reference sequence). The CDR3 length is 13 residues. Trimming took 3 bases from V and 7 from J; bases not matched to a gene: 6. The CDR3 sequence is CASSFGGSREQYF. DNA of the CDR3: TGTGCCAGCAGTTTCGGGGGGTCGAGGGAGCAGTACTTC.

The gene calls are TRBV20-1 and TRBJ1-2, with D hard to call. The germline V gene has CDR1 DFQATT and CDR2 SNEGSKA (reference sequence). The V end lost 3 bases, the J end lost 3 bases, and 11 bases lay between the germline ends. This CDR3 comprises 13 residues. In nucleotides, the CDR3 is TGCAGTGCTAGGAAGGGAGATTACTATGGCTACACCTTC. This translates into CSARKGDYYGYTF.

This clonotype was found a few times. The chain links TRBV10-3 to TRBJ2-2; maybe TRBD2 (5 bases). The V end was cut by 4 bases, the J end by 2 bases, with 20 bases between. The CDR3 totals 18 residues. Germline lookup yields CDR1 ENHRY and CDR2 SYGVKD. The CDR3: CAISAGLVREVNTGELFF. The CDR3 DNA is TGTGCCATCAGTGCGGGTTTAGTTCGGGAAGTAAACACCGGGGAGCTGTTTTTT.

This clonotype was picked up many times. At one end, the junction sequence differs from germline, possibly due to a read error. The chain uses TRBV2 and TRBJ1-2; a possible D gene is TRBD1 (6 bases). This CDR3 spans 13 amino acids. Germline V CDR1 and CDR2: SNHLY, FYNNEI. DNA of the CDR3: TGTGCCAGCAGGCAGGACAGTCAAGGTCGGGCGCCCTTC. Translation: CASRQDSQGRAPF.

This chain connects TRBV7-9 to TRBJ2-2; the D is unclear. This CDR3 comprises 14 residues. Deletions cut 5 bases from V and 8 bases from J, with 15 bases between. Per the germline V gene, CDR1 is SEHNR and CDR2 is FQNEAQ (reference sequence). The CDR3 reads CASSAGRVGGELFF. In DNA, the CDR3 is TGTGCCAGCAGCGCCGGCCGGGTAGGAGGGGAGCTGTTTTTT.

The chain has TRBV28 and TRBJ2-7, with D unresolved. This CDR3 region has 13 residues. V lost 3 bases, J lost 5 bases, and 11 bases lay in between. Germline V gene sequence: CDR1 MDHEN, CDR2 SYDVKM. CDR3 protein: CASSLELPHEQYF. The CDR3, as DNA: TGTGCCAGCAGTTTGGAGCTGCCGCACGAGCAGTACTTC.

This clonotype occurred a few times. This chain joins TRBV21-1 and TRBJ1-3; TRBD1 was called by the table and not checked on the DNA. TRBV21-1 is a pseudogene. CDR3 length: 19 residues. CDR3 coding DNA: TGTGCCAGCAGCAAATATTCCGGGACAGCTTCTCTCTCTGGAAACACCATATATTTT. Translation: CASSKYSGTASLSGNTIYF.

This clonotype was seen repeatedly, ten times or more. The chain combines TRBV28 with TRBJ2-3, with TRBD1 identical over 9 bases. V gave up 4 bases and J gave up 6 bases; unmatched junction bases: 8. This CDR3 spans 15 amino acids. Germline V gives CDR1 MDHEN, CDR2 SYDVKM. The CDR3 spells CASSSAQGAYDTQYF. The CDR3 DNA is TGTGCCAGCAGTTCCGCACAGGGGGCATATGATACGCAGTATTTT.

DNA of the CDR3: TGTGCCATCAGTGAGCAGGGGACAGCCTATGGCTACACCTTC. Translation gives CAISEQGTAYGYTF. The rearrangement uses TRBV10-3 and TRBJ1-2; TRBD1 matches at 7 bases. The germline V gene has CDR1 ENHRY and CDR2 SYGVKD. CDR3 length: 14 amino acids. J gave up 4 bases and V 2 bases, and 4 bases lay outside the gene matches.

The chain joins TRBV20-1 to TRBJ2-1, with 12 bases that match TRBD2. The germline V gene has CDR1 DFQATT and CDR2 SNEGSKA (reference sequence). The CDR3 spans 16 residues. J was trimmed by 4 bases and V by 5 bases; bases with no gene match: 9. The CDR3 protein is CSAVPSGRVRYNEQFF. CDR3 bases: TGCAGTGCTGTGCCTAGCGGGAGGGTTCGGTACAATGAGCAGTTCTTC.